These 32 T cell receptor beta chains originate from one sample sequenced in a study of T cells expressing NK-cell markers. TCRdb re-called the 5' RACE reads; one entry per CDR3 protein, DNA not given. Listed are about 460,000 distinct CDR3 sequences; over 1.3% falls within the top ten. Material: blood T cells: a sorted CD56 or NKG2C T cell subset, CD4+ or CD8+ T cells, or bulk PBMC T cells (not recorded which). Every receptor here comes from a woman between 45 and 65 years old in good health.

The J gene is TRBJ2-2, the V gene TRBV12-3 or TRBV12-4. The CDR3 consists of 14 residues. CDR3: CASSLRVGSGELFF.

This chain joins TRBV15 and TRBJ1-2; with no DNA, the TCRdb D assignment of TRBD1 cannot be verified. Germline V gene sequence: CDR1 LNHNV, CDR2 YYDKDF (reference sequence). The CDR3 sequence is 15 residues long. The CDR3 here is CATSRTVTGGYGYTF.

This chain uses TRBV7-3 with TRBJ2-5; TCRdb lists TRBD1, though no DNA is available to test this call. Germline CDR1 is SGHTA and CDR2 is FQGTGA. The CDR3 is made up of 15 amino acids. CDR3 residues: CASSLTPGSGETQYF.

V usage is TRBV24-1 and J usage is TRBJ1-1; TCRdb's D gene call, TRBD1, goes unchecked for lack of DNA. This CDR3 comprises 15 residues. In germline, CDR1 is KGHDR, CDR2 SFDVKD. The CDR3 loop reads CATSDDGRRGTEAFF.

This chain links TRBV2 with TRBJ2-1; TCRdb picks TRBD2, but there is no DNA to check that call. Germline CDR1 and CDR2: SNHLY and FYNNEI. There are 17 residues in the CDR3. CDR3 in amino acids: CASTPTSGRVSVNEQFF.

This sequence joins TRBV5-1 and TRBJ2-5; TCRdb's D call of TRBD2 is untestable without DNA. Looked up from germline, CDR1 is SGHRS and CDR2 is YFSETQ. This CDR3 has 16 amino acids. CDR3 in amino acids: CASSPQPLAGQETQYF.

The chain recombines TRBV6-1 with TRBJ1-2. The CDR3 has 15 residues. Per germline, CDR1 MNHNS and CDR2 SASEGT. CDR3 region: CASSGAGPGDYGYTF.

The chain is built from TRBV15 and TRBJ2-3; without DNA, the TCRdb call of TRBD1 cannot be checked. Germline CDR1 reads LNHNV; CDR2 reads YYDKDF (reference sequence). The CDR3 runs 15 residues. The CDR3 here is CATSSQGPSADTQYF.

The genes are TRBV20-1 and TRBJ2-7; TCRdb returns TRBD1, unconfirmable since there is no DNA. CDR3 size: 14 residues. CDR1 and CDR2 from the germline V gene are DFQATT and SNEGSKA (reference sequence). This chain's CDR3 is CSARDPTGTYEQYF.

The J gene is TRBJ2-2, the V gene TRBV12-3 or TRBV12-4; the TRBD2 assignment by TCRdb is unverifiable without DNA. CDR3 length equals 16 residues. The CDR3 loop reads CASSLETSGSTGELFF.

The chain is built from TRBV5-1 and TRBJ1-2. CDR3 length equals 15 residues. The germline CDR1 and CDR2 sequences are SGHRS and YFSETQ. CDR3 amino acids: CASSLPGPQIAGYTF.

The V gene is TRBV7-2, the J gene TRBJ2-4; TCRdb selects TRBD2, and the lack of DNA leaves this call unchecked. The CDR3 covers 15 residues. CDR1 SGHTA and CDR2 FQGNSA come from the germline V gene. The CDR3 reads CASTSQGRNGNIQYF.

The chain links TRBV12-5 to TRBJ2-2; the TRBD1 assignment by TCRdb is unverifiable without DNA. Looked up from germline, CDR1 is LGHNT and CDR2 is FRNRAP. The CDR3 contains 14 residues. The CDR3 sequence: CASGSGQYTGELFF.

The genes are TRBV5-1 and TRBJ1-6; TCRdb outputs TRBD1, but without DNA this stays unchecked. CDR1 and CDR2 from the germline V gene are SGHRS and YFSETQ. The CDR3 has 15 residues. CDR3 loop: CASSLEPGANSPLHF.

The J gene is TRBJ2-7, the V gene TRBV6-1. The CDR3 contains 12 residues. Germline CDR1 and CDR2: MNHNS and SASEGT. The CDR3 loop is CASSAGLYEQYF.

The chain uses TRBV3-1 and TRBJ2-5; TCRdb picks TRBD2, but there is no DNA to check that call. The germline V gene has CDR1 LGHDT and CDR2 YNNKEL (reference sequence). This CDR3 region has 19 residues. The chain's CDR3 is CASSQGGWTSGRFLETQYF.

CDR3 region: CASSLRPSGANVLTF. The genes are TRBV5-1 and TRBJ2-6. This CDR3 comprises 15 residues. Germline values: CDR1 SGHRS, CDR2 YFSETQ. The full variable domain, in which reference TRBV5-1 and TRBJ2-6 provide the parts outside the CDR3, is KAGVTQTPRYLIKTRGQQVTLSCSPISGHRSVSWYQQTPGQGLQFLFEYFSETQRNKGNFPGRFSGRQFSNSRSEMNVSTLELGDSALYLCASSLRPSGANVLTFGAGSRLTVL.

This sequence joins TRBV4-1 and TRBJ1-5. Looked up from germline, CDR1 is MGHRA and CDR2 is YSYEKL. This CDR3 is built from 16 residues. This CDR3 is CASSQVQGAGNQPQHF.

The V call is TRBV20-1, the J call TRBJ1-4; no DNA is available, so the TRBD1 call from TCRdb remains unchecked. Germline V gene lookup returns CDR1 DFQATT and CDR2 SNEGSKA (reference sequence). This CDR3 spans 15 amino acids. The CDR3 loop is CSAQGGESWNEKLFF.

The V and J genes are TRBV13 and TRBJ2-1; TCRdb's D call of TRBD1 is untestable without DNA. Looked up from germline, CDR1 is PRHDT and CDR2 is FYEKMQ (reference sequence). This CDR3 is 12 amino acids long. CDR3 region: CASSFYQTGKFF.

The rearrangement links TRBV7-9 to TRBJ2-1. This CDR3 spans 15 amino acids. CDR1 and CDR2 from the germline V gene are SEHNR and FQNEAQ (reference sequence). The CDR3 protein is CASSLALAYDNEQFF.

The V call is TRBV20-1, the J call TRBJ1-2; TCRdb lists TRBD1, though no DNA is available to test this call. The germline V gene has CDR1 DFQATT and CDR2 SNEGSKA (reference sequence). CDR3 length: 12 amino acids. The CDR3 loop is CSARAPTGGYTF.

This sequence joins TRBV5-4 and TRBJ2-2; without DNA, the TCRdb call of TRBD1 cannot be checked. The germline CDR1 and CDR2 sequences are SGHNT and YYREEE (reference sequence). The CDR3 length is 16 residues. The CDR3 loop is CASSLDSRGDTGELFF.

The chain carries TRBV2 and TRBJ2-3; TCRdb lists TRBD2, though no DNA is available to test this call. Germline V CDR1 and CDR2: SNHLY, FYNNEI. The CDR3 sequence is 14 residues long. The CDR3 is CASSLGRGGDTQYF. Drawing the rest from reference TRBV2 and TRBJ2-3, the complete variable domain is EPEVTQTPSHQVTQMGQEVILRCVPISNHLYFYWYRQILGQKVEFLVSFYNNEISEKSEIFDDQFSVERPDGSNFTLKIRSTKLEDSAMYFCASSLGRGGDTQYFGPGTRLTVL.

The chain joins TRBV4-1 to TRBJ2-1. The CDR3 is 16 residues long. Germline-derived CDR1 and CDR2 are MGHRA and YSYEKL. The CDR3 loop is CASSQDSTDRYNEQFF.

The gene calls are TRBV19 and TRBJ1-4; TCRdb reports TRBD1, a call that lacks DNA to check it against. The CDR3 is 14 residues long. Looked up from germline, CDR1 is LNHDA and CDR2 is SQIVND (reference sequence). This CDR3 reads CASSDAGINEKLFF.

V is TRBV20-1 and J is TRBJ1-2; the TRBD1 assignment by TCRdb is unverifiable without DNA. Germline-derived CDR1 and CDR2 are DFQATT and SNEGSKA (reference sequence). The CDR3 is 12 amino acids. CDR3 sequence reads: CSARVSGDGYTF.

The chain has TRBV20-1 and TRBJ1-2. Germline assignment: CDR1 DFQATT and CDR2 SNEGSKA (reference sequence). The CDR3 is made up of 11 amino acids. The CDR3 here is CSASLLDGYTF.

The chain is built from TRBV28 and TRBJ1-2; TCRdb proposes TRBD1, but this gene call is untestable without DNA. CDR1 MDHEN and CDR2 SYDVKM come from the germline V gene. The length of the CDR3 is 13 residues. The CDR3 sequence: CASTPTVDYGYTF.

The chain is built from TRBV20-1 and TRBJ2-1; there is no DNA to check the TCRdb D call of TRBD1. CDR3 length: 15 amino acids. The V gene's germline CDR1 is DFQATT and CDR2 SNEGSKA (reference sequence). This chain's CDR3 is CSAEGAQGLHNEQFF.

This sequence joins TRBV11-2 and TRBJ1-4. The CDR3 is made up of 13 amino acids. The germline V gene encodes CDR1 SGHAT and CDR2 FQNNGV. CDR3 residues: CATRGPSNEKLFF.

J is TRBJ2-7 and V is TRBV20-1; without DNA, the TCRdb call of TRBD1 cannot be checked. The germline V gene has CDR1 DFQATT and CDR2 SNEGSKA (reference sequence). The CDR3 contains 13 residues. The CDR3 reads CSAKTGGIYEQYF.